These 18 T cell receptor beta chains were sequenced from one sample in a study of blood T cell repertoires in COVID-19. Sequenced by immunoSEQ multiplex PCR; TCRdb stores in-frame clones only, minus some. The sample contains around 180,000 clones, 65% to 90% of which appear only once. The sequenced sample was peripheral blood. These TCRs come from a human donor in a cohort sampled during active COVID-19.

The V gene is TRBV5-6, the J gene TRBJ2-1; D might be TRBD2 (6 bases). From germline, CDR1 is SGHDT and CDR2 YYEEEE. Deletions cut 4 bases from V and 9 bases from J, with 11 bases between. This CDR3 has 12 residues. The CDR3 bases are TGTGCCAGCAGCGGCGGCGGGGCTGAGCAGTTCTTC. Residues: CASSGGGAEQFF.

This clone was seen only a few times. J is TRBJ1-2 and V is TRBV27, with 9 bases identical to TRBD1. The germline V gene has CDR1 MNHEY and CDR2 SMNVEV (reference sequence). Unmatched junction bases numbered 0, after V lost 0 bases and J lost 1 base. The CDR3 sequence is 15 residues long. This CDR3 is CASSLSGQGNYGYTF. The CDR3 DNA follows: TGTGCCAGCAGTTTATCGGGACAGGGTAACTATGGCTACACCTTC.

This clone was observed a few times. The chain couples TRBV4-3 to TRBJ2-1, with TRBD1 matching over 8 bases. CDR1 LGHNA and CDR2 YSLEER come from the germline V gene. Unmatched junction bases numbered 2, after V lost 0 bases and J lost 4 bases. The CDR3 runs 15 residues. This CDR3 is CASSQDGDRYNEQFF. CDR3 nucleotide sequence: TGCGCCAGCAGCCAAGATGGGGACAGGTACAATGAGCAGTTCTTC.

The chain employs TRBV21-1 and TRBJ1-4; the D call in the table, TRBD1, was not verified against the DNA. TRBV21-1 is annotated as a pseudogene. The CDR3 has 18 amino acids. CDR3 bases: TGTGCCAGCAGCAAAATCGATAGACAGGGAGAGGGTAATGAAAAACTGTTTTTT. Its translation is CASSKIDRQGEGNEKLFF.

The chain has TRBV29-1 and TRBJ1-1, with a weak D call TRBD1 (5 bases). This CDR3 is built from 13 residues. Per germline, CDR1 SQVTM and CDR2 ANQGSEA. V lost 7 bases and J lost 2, with 14 bases in between. The CDR3 coding sequence is TGCAGCGGACGACGGCAGGGAAACACTGAAGCTTTCTTT. Its protein is CSGRRQGNTEAFF.

The chain links TRBV7-2 to TRBJ2-1; 10 nucleotides align to TRBD2. The trim removed 5 bases at V and 0 bases at J, leaving 4 bases unmatched. The CDR3 is made up of 16 amino acids. CDR1 SGHTA and CDR2 FQGNSA come from the germline V gene. The DNA of the CDR3 is TGTGCCAGCAGCGTAAGCGGGGGGGCCTCCTACAATGAGCAGTTCTTC. Its translation: CASSVSGGASYNEQFF.

The chain links TRBV6-5 to TRBJ1-1, with D possibly matching TRBD1 (5 bases). CDR3 length: 14 residues. The V end lost 4 bases, the J end lost 1 base, and 10 bases lay between the germline ends. Germline V gene sequence: CDR1 MNHEY, CDR2 SVGAGI. CDR3: CASSWGRKNTEAFF. The CDR3 DNA reads TGTGCCAGCAGTTGGGGCCGCAAGAACACTGAAGCTTTCTTT.

This chain joins TRBV5-5 and TRBJ1-1, with 11 bases identical to TRBD1. Trimming removed 6 bases from V and 6 bases from J; junction bases left unmatched: 13. This CDR3 is built from 16 residues. CDR1 is SGHKS, CDR2 YYEKEE, per germline (reference sequence). CDR3 DNA: TGTGCCAGCAAGCCCGGGACAGGGGGGCAAATGGCTGAAGCTTTCTTT. Translating it yields CASKPGTGGQMAEAFF.

This chain uses TRBV5-1 with TRBJ2-2, with 9 bases identical to TRBD2. The junction had 7 bases not matched to a gene; V was cut back by 6 bases and J by 1 base. Germline V gene sequence: CDR1 SGHRS, CDR2 YFSETQ. This CDR3 is 16 amino acids long. Here the CDR3 reads CASIGGGAGNTGELFF. The CDR3, as DNA: TGCGCCAGCATCGGCGGGGGGGCAGGGAACACCGGGGAGCTGTTTTTT.

The chain couples TRBV24-1 to TRBJ2-1, with 10 bases that match TRBD2. Germline-derived CDR1 and CDR2 are KGHDR and SFDVKD. There are 16 residues in the CDR3. After removal of 4 bases from V and 2 bases from J, the junction contained 4 bases not matched to a gene. The CDR3 DNA is TGTGCCACCAGTGACCGAACTAGCGGGACCTACAATGAGCAGTTCTTC. Residues: CATSDRTSGTYNEQFF.

This chain uses TRBV27 with TRBJ2-7, with 9 positions matching TRBD1. The CDR3 is 14 amino acids. CDR1 is MNHEY, CDR2 SMNVEV, per germline (reference sequence). V lost 7 bases and J lost 6; bases outside the gene matches: 10. Written as DNA, the CDR3 is TGTGCCAGCACCGCTGGGGGACAGGGCTCCGAGCAGTACTTC. This codes for CASTAGGQGSEQYF.

This CDR3 reads CASSLAGRAYEQYF. CDR3 DNA sequence: TGTGCCAGCAGCTTAGCAGGCAGGGCCTACGAGCAGTACTTC. The V and J genes are TRBV7-2 and TRBJ2-7, with TRBD1 as a possible D gene (5 bases). The germline V gene has CDR1 SGHTA and CDR2 FQGNSA. V was trimmed by 0 bases and J by 2 bases, leaving 8 bases between them. The CDR3 runs to 14 residues.

V gene TRBV6-6 combines with J gene TRBJ2-7; no firm D call. The germline V and J ends were trimmed by 4 bases and 2 bases, with 9 bases remaining between them. The CDR3 totals 13 residues. The germline V gene encodes CDR1 MNHNY and CDR2 SVGAGI (reference sequence). The CDR3, as DNA: TGTGCCAGCAGTTCCCAGGTGACCTACGAGCAGTACTTC. The encoded protein is CASSSQVTYEQYF.

This clone is a singleton in its sample. This sequence joins TRBV11-2 and TRBJ1-1; D possibly corresponds to TRBD1 (6 bases). Trimming removed 3 bases from V and 5 bases from J, with 16 bases in between. Looked up from germline, CDR1 is SGHAT and CDR2 is FQNNGV. The CDR3 is 15 residues long. The CDR3 sequence: CASSLLIQGWTEAFF. CDR3 in DNA: TGTGCCAGCAGCTTGTTAATACAGGGCTGGACTGAAGCTTTCTTT.

Worth noting for this clone: An end of the junction differs from the germline gene, which may be a read error. The V call is TRBV27, the J call TRBJ1-1; weak D call: TRBD1 (6 bases). The CDR3 has 14 residues. Germline CDR1 and CDR2: MNHEY and SMNVEV (reference sequence). CDR3: CARRGGGVWTEAFF. CDR3 nucleotide sequence: TGTGCCCGCAGGGGCGGGGGGGTGTGGACTGAAGCTTTCTTT.

This clone has just one count. The V gene is TRBV27, the J gene TRBJ2-7; 8 positions match TRBD1. CDR3 length: 14 amino acids. Germline assignment: CDR1 MNHEY and CDR2 SMNVEV (reference sequence). Trimming cost V 1 base and J 5 bases; bases outside gene matches: 4. The DNA of the CDR3 is TGTGCCAGCAGTTTATGGACAGGGTCGCACGAGCAGTACTTC. Amino acids: CASSLWTGSHEQYF.

The rearrangement uses TRBV4-1 and TRBJ2-7; no clear D gene. This CDR3 has 15 amino acids. Per germline, CDR1 MGHRA and CDR2 YSYEKL. The V and J ends lost 0 bases and 3 bases respectively, with 12 bases between them. CDR3 residues: CASSQEAFPGYEQYF. The CDR3 DNA is TGCGCCAGCAGCCAAGAGGCCTTTCCAGGCTACGAGCAGTACTTC.

The gene calls are TRBV5-4 and TRBJ2-7; 9 bases line up with TRBD2. The CDR3 extends over 15 amino acids. Germline CDR1 is SGHNT and CDR2 is YYREEE (reference sequence). Germline trimming cut 2 bases from V and 0 bases from J; bases unmatched to any gene: 3. Here the CDR3 reads CASSFSGSGSYEQYF. The DNA of the CDR3 is TGTGCCAGCAGCTTTAGCGGGAGTGGCTCCTACGAGCAGTACTTC. Full variable domain (missing parts from reference TRBV5-4 and TRBJ2-7): ETGVTQSPTHLIKTRGQQVTLRCSSQSGHNTVSWYQQALGQGPQFIFQYYREEENGRGNFPPRFSGLQFPNYSSELNVNALELDDSALYLCASSFSGSGSYEQYFGPGTRLTVT.